One and the same sample provided the 8 T cell receptor beta chains below, sequenced in a study of patients and donors after allogeneic stem cell transplantation. TCRdb re-called the RT-PCR reads with MiXCR, one entry per CDR3 protein. The sample has about 110,000 distinct CDR3 sequences; around 35% are singletons. Sequenced sample: blood, either unsorted or a sorted T cell fraction (not recorded which). The receptors originated from a human donor who was either an allogeneic HSCT recipient or a stem cell or donor lymphocyte infusion donor (not recorded which). It is not recorded whose cells these are; they may come from a transplant donor.

V and J are TRBV9 and TRBJ2-1; 8 bases are a match to TRBD2. V shed 4 bases and J 4 bases; nucleotides not matched to a gene: 13. The CDR3 sequence is 17 residues long. Germline V gene sequence: CDR1 SGDLS, CDR2 YYNGEE. CDR3 in amino acids: CASSPNEAGVAYNEQFF. Here the CDR3 DNA reads TGTGCCAGCAGCCCCAATGAAGCGGGAGTGGCTTACAATGAGCAGTTCTTC.

J is TRBJ2-5 and V is TRBV24-1; weak D call: TRBD2 (5 bases). With 4 bases removed from V and 2 bases from J, the gap between germline ends came to 7 bases. The CDR3 length is 13 residues. Germline CDR1 KGHDR, CDR2 SFDVKD. The DNA for the CDR3 is TGTGCCACCAGTGAAAGCGGACAAGAGACCCAGTACTTC. This gives the protein CATSESGQETQYF.

CDR3 sequence (DNA): TGTGCCAGCCGCCCGGGGGGGTTGGAAAAACTGTTTTTT. This gives the protein CASRPGGLEKLFF. The chain has TRBV6-5 and TRBJ1-4; possibly TRBD1 for D (5 bases). There are 13 residues in the CDR3. Germline CDR1 reads MNHEY; CDR2 reads SVGAGI. Trimming took 8 bases from V and 8 from J, leaving 15 bases between them.

This clonotype was counted only a few times. The rearrangement joins TRBV28 to TRBJ1-3; maybe TRBD1 (6 bases). Germline V lookup: CDR1 MDHEN, CDR2 SYDVKM. V dropped 10 bases and J dropped 2 bases, with 12 bases sitting between them. There are 13 residues in the CDR3. The CDR3 region has the DNA TGTGCCACCAAACAGGGAGCTGGAAACACCATATATTTT. It yields the protein CATKQGAGNTIYF. Complete variable domain (other parts from reference TRBV28 and TRBJ1-3): DVKVTQSSRYLVKRTGEKVFLECVQDMDHENMFWYRQDPGLGLRLIYFSYDVKMKEKGDIPEGYSVSREKKERFSLILESASTNQTSMYLCATKQGAGNTIYFGEGSWLTVV.

The chain carries TRBV29-1 and TRBJ2-1; D unresolved. This CDR3 is built from 12 residues. V dropped 2 bases and J dropped 8 bases, with 10 bases sitting between them. Germline CDR1 reads SQVTM; CDR2 reads ANQGSEA. CDR3 residues: CSVEKGADEQFF. The CDR3 DNA reads TGCAGCGTTGAAAAAGGAGCAGATGAGCAGTTCTTC.

The chain recombines TRBV12-1 with TRBJ2-1. TRBV12-1 is annotated as a pseudogene. The CDR3 runs 12 residues. The CDR3 protein is CASSYFRHEQFF. The CDR3 DNA follows: TGTGCCAGCAGCTATTTTAGGCATGAGCAGTTCTTC.

V usage is TRBV29-1 and J usage is TRBJ2-3; tentatively, D is TRBD1 (5 bases). The germline CDR1 and CDR2 sequences are SQVTM and ANQGSEA. The CDR3 runs to 12 residues. V lost 5 bases, J lost 6 bases, and 12 bases lay in between. The CDR3 sequence: CSVRGLPDTQYF. CDR3 nucleotide sequence: TGCAGCGTTAGGGGCCTGCCGGATACGCAGTATTTT.

This rearrangement joins TRBV27 to TRBJ2-5; 12 nucleotides line up with TRBD2. Unmatched junction bases numbered 14, after V lost 5 bases and J lost 1 base. Germline values: CDR1 MNHEY, CDR2 SMNVEV (reference sequence). This CDR3 spans 19 amino acids. The CDR3 nucleotides read TGTGCCAGCAGTCCTTCCCGAAGACTAGCGGGAGATATCCAAGAGACCCAGTACTTC. Translating gives CASSPSRRLAGDIQETQYF.